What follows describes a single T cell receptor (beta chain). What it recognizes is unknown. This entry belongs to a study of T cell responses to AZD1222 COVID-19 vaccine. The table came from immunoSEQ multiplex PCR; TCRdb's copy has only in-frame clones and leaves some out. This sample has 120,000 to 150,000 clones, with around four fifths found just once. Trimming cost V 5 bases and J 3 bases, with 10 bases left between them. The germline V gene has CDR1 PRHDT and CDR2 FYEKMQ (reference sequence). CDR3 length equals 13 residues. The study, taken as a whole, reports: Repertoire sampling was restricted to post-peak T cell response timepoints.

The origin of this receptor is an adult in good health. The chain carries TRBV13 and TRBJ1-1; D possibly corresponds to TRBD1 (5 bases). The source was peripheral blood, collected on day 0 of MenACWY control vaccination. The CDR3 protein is CASSLGGDTEAFF. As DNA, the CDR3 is TGTGCCAGCAGCCTGGGAGGGGACACTGAAGCTTTCTTT.